This T cell receptor beta chain comes out of a study of T cell changes during pregnancy in multiple sclerosis (dated by TCRdb to about 2019). A note on the overall study: The study examined how the T cell repertoire changed over the course of pregnancy in women with multiple sclerosis.

As to this clone: It has no known antigen specificity. Base qualities are not recorded, but no much larger clone differs from it by a single base.

CDR1 and CDR2 (SGHVS, FQNEAQ) derive from the germline V gene. The V end loses 0 bases and the J end loses 7 bases, and a stretch of 7 bases separates them. From the cysteine up to the phenylalanine, the CDR3 has a length of 13 residues. Only the CDR3 portion is preserved as DNA: 39 bases, with reading frame beginning at the first base. Library construction relied on the immunoSEQ multiplex PCR assay. TCRdb took over this immuneACCESS table, retaining in-frame rearrangements with V and J assigned. Such tables are incomplete; in checked studies, under half of the missing clones stem from an unresolved V gene, and the remainder is unexplained. Within this sample are about 38,000 clones, with around 90% of them counted one time only. Less than 9% of the sample rests with the top ten.

This sequence was found in a female donor with multiple sclerosis, enrolled in a pregnancy study. This chain is built from TRBV7-8 and TRBJ1-5; confidence is insufficient to name the D gene. Sample: CD8+ T cells from peripheral blood mononuclear cells, taken in the third trimester of pregnancy. The CDR3 loop reads CASSLAGGQPQHF. In nucleotide form, the sequence is TGTGCCAGCAGCTTAGCAGGAGGGCAGCCCCAGCATTTT.